This TCR beta chain is drawn from a study of cytomegalovirus exposure and HLA in healthy donors. The study, taken as a whole, reports: Later analysis identified several of the most significant clusters that appeared linked to common viral pathogens.

Trimming at V came to 3 bases and at J to 13 bases, leaving 7 bases not matched to a gene. The CDR3 extends over 13 amino acids. The V gene's germline CDR1 is KGHSH and CDR2 LQKENI. Notes on this clone: The antigen is unknown.

Researchers ran the PCR with 60 Vbeta and 13 Jbeta primers. This table comes from immunoSEQ multiplex PCR, and its TCRdb copy is limited to in-frame clones, with some not included. The sample includes approximately 280,000 clones, approximately 90% of them seen just once. This rearrangement joins TRBV18 to TRBJ1-3; 9 bases map to TRBD1. The TCR sequence derives from a woman between 18 and 29 years old in good health and CMV-seronegative. What was sequenced was PBMCs. The CDR3 DNA is TGTGCCAGCTCACCGTACGAGGGACAGGGAATATATTTT. It yields the protein CASSPYEGQGIYF.